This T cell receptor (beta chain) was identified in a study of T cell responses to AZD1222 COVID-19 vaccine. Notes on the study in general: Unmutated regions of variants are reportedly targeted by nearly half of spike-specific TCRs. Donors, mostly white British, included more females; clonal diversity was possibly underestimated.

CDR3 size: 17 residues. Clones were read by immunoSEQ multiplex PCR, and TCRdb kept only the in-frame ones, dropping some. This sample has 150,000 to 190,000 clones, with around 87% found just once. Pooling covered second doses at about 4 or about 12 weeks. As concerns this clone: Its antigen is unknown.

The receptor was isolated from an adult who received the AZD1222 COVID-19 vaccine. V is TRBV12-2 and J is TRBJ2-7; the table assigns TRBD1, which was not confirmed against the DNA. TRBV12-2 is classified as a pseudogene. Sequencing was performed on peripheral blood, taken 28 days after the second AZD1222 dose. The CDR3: CASRLAKDRVYPYEQYF. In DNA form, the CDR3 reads TGTGCAAGTCGCTTAGCAAAGGACAGGGTCTACCCCTACGAGCAGTACTTC.